The clone carrying this T cell receptor (beta chain) occurred a few times. This specimen comes from a study of T-cell memory formation after mild COVID-19. Trimming removed 2 bases from V and 3 bases from J, with 13 bases in between. The CDR3 has 15 residues. TCRdb ran MiXCR on the 5' RACE reads and lists one entry per CDR3 protein. The table lists a few hundred thousand distinct CDR3 sequences, roughly 20% of them singletons. This TCR was recovered from an adult woman who had mild COVID-19 (a few samples of this study predate the infection). Cell type and time point are not known. Sequenced material: PBMCs or a T cell subset sorted from them (not recorded which). The rearrangement joins TRBV12-3 or TRBV12-4 to TRBJ1-1; D remains unclear. CDR3 protein: CASSLIWLWDTEAFF. The CDR3 nucleotides are TGTGCCAGCAGTTTAATTTGGCTGTGGGACACTGAAGCTTTCTTT.